A few counts support the clone carrying this T cell receptor (beta chain). This specimen belongs to a study of blood T cell repertoires in COVID-19. Authors' analysis steps: Using reference gene primer amplification, nucleated cell counts were estimated. Assay: immunoSEQ multiplex PCR; the TCRdb copy retains only in-frame clones and omits some. The DNA gave D and trimming, while V, J and clone size come from that table. This table has about 210,000 clones, around 83% appearing once. Germline loops: CDR1 DFQATT, CDR2 SNEGSKA (reference sequence). With 5 bases clipped from V and 11 bases from J, the junction kept 7 bases outside the gene matches. This CDR3 has 11 residues.

The chain is built from TRBV20-1 and TRBJ2-7; 9 bases are shared with TRBD1. The source is a woman between 45 and 65 years old with acute or convalescent COVID-19. Sequencing input: peripheral blood. CDR3 in amino acids: CSAFGQGMEYF. CDR3 nucleotide sequence: TGCAGTGCTTTCGGACAGGGGATGGAGTACTTC.